The clone carrying this T cell receptor (beta chain) has a handful of counts. Its antigen is still unknown. This record comes from a study of identical twins. Study results and caveats: Weaker excess twin sharing was observed in beta out-of-frame sequences. Out-of-frame alpha sequences common to twins exhibited a surplus of low generation probability. The more abundant beta clonotypes in cord blood had fewer insertions, and memory repertoires did not show this.

V gave up 2 bases and J gave up 5 bases; unmatched junction bases: 3. Germline V lookup: CDR1 LGHDT, CDR2 YNNKEL (reference sequence). The CDR3 sequence is 14 residues long. Template switching supplied a universal primer site; unique molecular identifiers were carried on the cDNA. TCRdb redid the calling of the 5' RACE reads with MiXCR, one entry per CDR3 protein. The sample has approximately 220,000 distinct CDR3 sequences, roughly a tenth seen once. The genes are TRBV3-1 and TRBJ2-5, with 9 positions matching TRBD2. This sequence originates from a woman between 18 and 29 years old in good health. Material: memory (CD45RO+) T cells sorted from blood. CDR3 DNA: TGTGCCAGCAGCCAAAATAGCGGGAGTGAGACCCAGTACTTC. As protein: CASSQNSGSETQYF.